This T cell receptor (beta chain) was recorded in a study of PD-L1 blockade in urothelial cancer. Study context: Blood was analyzed 3 weeks (second dose) and 6 weeks after treatment start. General observations from the study: By 3 weeks, tumor-associated blood clones had expanded more in durable-benefit patients.

The time point: pretreatment peripheral blood. Metastatic or locally advanced urothelial carcinoma was present in the patients. About this clone: Its antigen is as yet unknown.

Some clones are missing from TCRdb's copy, which holds only in-frame ones; the method was immunoSEQ multiplex PCR. The table has 85,000 to 90,000 clones, around 90% seen once. The CDR3 totals 15 residues. The junction had 8 bases not matched to a gene; V was cut back by 4 bases and J by 7 bases. Germline assignment: CDR1 MNHEY and CDR2 SMNVEV (reference sequence). Sequenced material: PBMCs, taken around atezolizumab (anti-PD-L1) treatment. J is TRBJ2-2 and V is TRBV27; 8 nucleotides align to TRBD1. The TCR originated in a woman over 75 with urothelial cancer. CDR3 bases: TGTGCCAGCAGTTCGCAGGGGGCGCGGGGCGGGGAGCTGTTTTTT. It is translated as CASSSQGARGGELFF.